This T cell receptor beta chain was captured by sequencing in a study of monozygotic twins with inflammatory bowel disease. Study observations and caveats: Evidence failed to back one strong IBD-linked signal or clonotype.

Turning to this clonotype: The antigen is not known.

The study subjected TCRalpha and TCRbeta cDNA to two nested PCRs of around 15 and 9 cycles. TCRdb reprocessed the 5' RACE reads, with one entry per CDR3 protein and no DNA. The sample totals about 440,000 distinct CDR3 sequences; its top ten clones hold 2.4%. Germline V gives CDR1 MNHEY, CDR2 SMNVEV (reference sequence). The CDR3 runs to 16 residues. The chain joins TRBV27 to TRBJ1-5; TCRdb's D call of TRBD1 is untestable without DNA. Sequenced sample: blood. This receptor was taken from a human donor with ulcerative colitis or Crohn's disease, or a healthy co-twin of an affected twin (not recorded which). CDR3 amino acids: CASSFGPGQSNQPQHF.